The 26 T cell receptor beta chains presented below share a single source sample, sequenced in a study of OX40 agonist ivuxolimab in advanced cancers. Sequencing used immunoSEQ multiplex PCR; TCRdb keeps in-frame clones, though not all of them. Of roughly 56,000 clones in the sample, roughly 84% were seen once. Here the sequenced sample was CD4+ or CD8+ T cells sorted from blood, taken in a trial of the OX40 agonist ivuxolimab. These receptors originate from an adult with an advanced solid tumor such as melanoma, head and neck, liver or kidney cancer.

DNA for the CDR3: TGTGCCAGCAGTACCGGGACAGCGAACACCGGGGAGCTGTTTTTT. This sequence encodes CASSTGTANTGELFF. The chain has TRBV6-6 and TRBJ2-2; TRBD1 agrees at 7 bases. This CDR3 has 15 residues. Trimming took 5 bases from V and 0 from J; bases not matched to a gene: 3. Germline V gene lookup returns CDR1 MNHNY and CDR2 SVGAGI (reference sequence).

The chain joins TRBV7-8 to TRBJ2-2; D is undetermined. V was cut by 6 bases and J by 6 bases, with 8 bases left in between. The CDR3 runs 12 residues. Germline loops: CDR1 SGHVS, CDR2 FQNEAQ. The CDR3 DNA follows: TGTGCCAGCAGGCTCGGTGCCGGGGAGCTGTTTTTT. Translation gives CASRLGAGELFF.

This clone was found a few times. The J gene is TRBJ2-7, the V gene TRBV6-1; D assignment may be TRBD1 or TRBD2 (5 bases each). This CDR3 is 13 amino acids long. Germline CDR1 is MNHNS and CDR2 is SASEGT. V lost 10 bases and J lost 2, with 15 bases in between. CDR3 DNA sequence: TGTGCCACCAGGGTATCGGGGACCTACGAGCAGTACTTC. It yields the protein CATRVSGTYEQYF.

There are many counts of this clone. CDR3 coding DNA: TGCGCCAGCAGCTCGGAGGACAGGGGCACAGATACGCAGTATTTT. Encoded protein: CASSSEDRGTDTQYF. The chain links TRBV5-1 to TRBJ2-3; TRBD1 agrees at 8 bases. The germline gives CDR1 SGHRS, CDR2 YFSETQ. V was clipped by 3 bases and J by 1 base; unmatched bases: 4. The CDR3 runs to 15 residues.

The chain recombines TRBV10-3 with TRBJ2-1; 7 nucleotides line up with TRBD2. CDR1 is ENHRY, CDR2 SYGVKD, per germline. Trimming removed 3 bases from V and 9 bases from J; junction bases left unmatched: 8. This CDR3 contains 14 residues. The CDR3 spells CAISDQRGRGEQFF. DNA of the CDR3: TGTGCCATCAGTGACCAGCGGGGACGGGGTGAGCAGTTCTTC.

Written as DNA, the CDR3 is TGTGCCAGCAGCCAGCTGACGTATGACCTTTATGAGCAGTTCTTC. It yields the protein CASSQLTYDLYEQFF. V gene TRBV14 combines with J gene TRBJ2-1; D not certain. This CDR3 contains 15 residues. Germline-derived CDR1 and CDR2 are SGHDN and FVKESK. Trimming removed 3 bases from V and 8 bases from J, with 17 bases in between.

For this clone: An end of the junction does not agree with germline; a read error may underlie this. This chain connects TRBV2 to TRBJ1-6; TRBD1 agrees at 9 bases. The CDR3 has 14 amino acids. The germline V gene has CDR1 SNHLY and CDR2 FYNNEI. CDR3 DNA: TGTGTCAGCAGTGTGGGACAGGGTTATTCACCCCTCCACTTT. It is translated as CVSSVGQGYSPLHF.

The CDR3 region has the DNA TGCGCCAGCAGTGAGAAAGGGACAGGGTCTGTCACAGATACGCAGTATTTT. Encoded protein: CASSEKGTGSVTDTQYF. V is TRBV10-1 and J is TRBJ2-3, with TRBD1 identical over 9 bases. The ends lost 2 bases at V and 2 bases at J; junction bases unmatched: 8. The length of the CDR3 is 17 residues. Germline V gene sequence: CDR1 WNHNN, CDR2 SYGVQD (reference sequence).

This chain joins TRBV2 and TRBJ2-7, with TRBD2 identical over 8 bases. The junction had 6 bases not matched to a gene; V was cut back by 7 bases and J by 1 base. Per the germline V gene, CDR1 is SNHLY and CDR2 is FYNNEI. CDR3 length: 14 amino acids. In DNA form, the CDR3 reads TGTGCCAGCAAGTCAGGCGGGGGGTCCTACGAGCAGTACTTC. It is translated as CASKSGGGSYEQYF.

The chain joins TRBV28 to TRBJ2-7; D remains ambiguous. CDR1 is MDHEN, CDR2 SYDVKM, per germline. CDR3 length: 11 amino acids. The V end lost 6 bases, the J end lost 4 bases, and 7 bases lay between the germline ends. CDR3 sequence reads: CASRLGYEQYF. Written as DNA, the CDR3 is TGTGCCAGCAGGCTCGGATACGAGCAGTACTTC. Variable domain in full (rest from reference TRBV28 and TRBJ2-7): DVKVTQSSRYLVKRTGEKVFLECVQDMDHENMFWYRQDPGLGLRLIYFSYDVKMKEKGDIPEGYSVSREKKERFSLILESASTNQTSMYLCASRLGYEQYFGPGTRLTVT.

The CDR3 is CASSGVDEAQHF. CDR3 sequence (DNA): TGTGCCAGCTCAGGAGTTGATGAGGCCCAGCATTTT. The chain uses TRBV18 and TRBJ1-5; D is ambiguous. V lost 5 bases and J 11 bases, leaving 13 bases between the germline ends. The CDR3 is 12 residues long. CDR1 KGHSH and CDR2 LQKENI come from the germline V gene.

The rearrangement joins TRBV5-4 to TRBJ1-2, with a tentative D call TRBD1 (6 bases). Trimming took off 0 bases at V and 4 bases at J, with 7 bases between the two ends. The CDR3 is 13 residues long. Looked up from germline, CDR1 is SGHNT and CDR2 is YYREEE (reference sequence). CDR3 in amino acids: CASSLVGAYGYTF. Here the CDR3 DNA reads TGTGCCAGCAGCTTGGTGGGGGCCTATGGCTACACCTTC.

This sequence joins TRBV10-1 and TRBJ2-1; D is perhaps TRBD2 (5 bases). The germline V and J ends were trimmed by 0 bases and 3 bases, with 9 bases remaining between them. The CDR3 runs 15 residues. Germline CDR1 and CDR2: WNHNN and SYGVQD (reference sequence). The CDR3 reads CASSESRADYNEQFF. CDR3 DNA: TGCGCCAGCAGTGAGTCGAGGGCGGACTACAATGAGCAGTTCTTC.

The genes are TRBV5-4 and TRBJ1-1; 11 bases align to TRBD1. The CDR3 has 16 amino acids. The V segment lost 3 bases and the J segment 0 bases; nucleotides outside the gene matches: 4. The germline V gene has CDR1 SGHNT and CDR2 YYREEE (reference sequence). Here the CDR3 DNA reads TGTGCCAGCAGCTCCCCGGGACAGGGGGTGAACACTGAAGCTTTCTTT. This codes for CASSSPGQGVNTEAFF.

This CDR3 reads CASRKDLGTGELFF. The CDR3 region has the DNA TGTGCCAGCAGGAAAGACTTGGGCACCGGGGAGCTGTTTTTT. The chain couples TRBV6-1 to TRBJ2-2; D ambiguous. V shed 6 bases and J shed 4 bases, with 12 bases lying between them. The germline V gene has CDR1 MNHNS and CDR2 SASEGT. CDR3 length: 14 residues.

CDR3 sequence (DNA): TGTGCCAGCAGTTTTAGGGGAGATACGCAGTATTTT. Protein product: CASSFRGDTQYF. The V gene is TRBV11-2, the J gene TRBJ2-3, with D possibly matching TRBD1 (5 bases). Germline V gene data show CDR1 as SGHAT and CDR2 as FQNNGV. The CDR3 loop spans 12 amino acids. V lost 6 bases and J lost 5, with 9 bases in between.

A few counts support this clone. V and J are TRBV10-3 and TRBJ2-7; D tentatively reads TRBD1 or TRBD2 (5 bases each). CDR1 and CDR2 (germline): ENHRY, SYGVKD. The CDR3 runs to 17 residues. Trimming shortened V by 0 bases and J by 1 base, and 16 bases separated the two germline ends. The CDR3 DNA reads TGTGCCATCAGTGAGTCTTTGGTGGGGGAGTCTTCCTACGAGCAGTACTTC. Encoded protein: CAISESLVGESSYEQYF.

V is TRBV29-1 and J is TRBJ2-5, with 10 bases fitting TRBD1. Unmatched junction bases numbered 17, after V lost 8 bases and J lost 5 bases. The CDR3 is made up of 16 amino acids. Per the germline V gene, CDR1 is SQVTM and CDR2 is ANQGSEA. The CDR3 here is CSTSKHPGQGKETQYF. The CDR3 bases are TGCAGCACTTCTAAACATCCGGGACAGGGGAAGGAGACCCAGTACTTC.

The rearrangement links TRBV2 to TRBJ1-5; maybe TRBD1 (5 bases). The CDR3 has 15 amino acids. V dropped 7 bases and J dropped 0 bases, with 13 bases sitting between them. Per the germline V gene, CDR1 is SNHLY and CDR2 is FYNNEI. CDR3 sequence reads: CASILDRNSNQPQHF. The CDR3 bases are TGTGCCAGCATTCTTGACAGAAATAGCAATCAGCCCCAGCATTTT.

This clone has just a few counts. This rearrangement joins TRBV2 to TRBJ2-2; the D is unclear. The CDR3 covers 14 residues. Germline V gene sequence: CDR1 SNHLY, CDR2 FYNNEI. Trimming removed 6 bases at V and 1 base at J, with 9 bases between. The DNA of the CDR3 is TGTGCCAGCAGGTTTACAGAGAACACCGGGGAGCTGTTTTTT. It specifies CASRFTENTGELFF.

The V call is TRBV19, the J call TRBJ2-5, with D maybe TRBD2 (6 bases). This CDR3 is 14 amino acids long. Trimming left V 1 base short and J 1 base short, with 7 bases between. Looked up from germline, CDR1 is LNHDA and CDR2 is SQIVND (reference sequence). The CDR3 loop is CASSIGSGQETQYF. The CDR3 bases are TGTGCCAGTAGTATAGGTAGCGGCCAAGAGACCCAGTACTTC.

CDR3 in DNA: TGTGCCAGCAGTGGTTTCCCCGGGGAGCTGTTTTTT. Its protein is CASSGFPGELFF. V and J are TRBV6-1 and TRBJ2-2; D uncertain. The germline gives CDR1 MNHNS, CDR2 SASEGT. Trimming removed 4 bases at V and 6 bases at J, with 6 bases between. The CDR3 runs to 12 residues.

The chain is built from TRBV5-8 and TRBJ2-7, with 10 positions matching TRBD2. V lost 1 base to trimming and J lost 6 bases; unmatched junction nucleotides: 4. CDR1 is SGHTS, CDR2 YDEGEE, per germline. This CDR3 has 14 amino acids. CDR3 DNA sequence: TGTGCCAGCAGCTTGCTAGCGGGGGAGTCCGAGCAGTACTTC. Protein: CASSLLAGESEQYF.

This rearrangement joins TRBV5-4 to TRBJ2-5; D might be TRBD1 (6 bases). V was shortened by 0 bases and J by 5 bases, with 11 bases between the two germline ends. CDR1 is SGHNT and CDR2 is YYREEE in the germline V gene (reference sequence). This CDR3 has 14 residues. The CDR3 nucleotides read TGTGCCAGCAGCTTGGGGGGGCCGGGTGAGACCCAGTACTTC. Protein sequence: CASSLGGPGETQYF.

The rearrangement joins TRBV7-6 to TRBJ2-5; 7 nucleotides match TRBD1. The germline V gene has CDR1 SGHVS and CDR2 FNYEAQ. V gave up 7 bases and J gave up 3 bases; unmatched junction bases: 8. CDR3 length equals 14 residues. The CDR3 DNA sequence: TGTGCCAGCACCCTAGGGGGCGTGGAAGAGACCCAGTACTTC. Protein product: CASTLGGVEETQYF.

The chain joins TRBV5-1 to TRBJ2-5, with 8 nucleotides matching TRBD2. This CDR3 is 16 amino acids long. Trimming removed 0 bases from V and 5 bases from J; junction bases left unmatched: 9. Germline lookup yields CDR1 SGHRS and CDR2 YFSETQ. The CDR3 sequence is CASSLGSAGDGETQYF. The CDR3 DNA reads TGCGCCAGCAGCTTGGGGTCAGCGGGAGATGGGGAGACCCAGTACTTC.